The 22 T cell receptor beta chains presented below share a single source sample, sequenced in a study of T-cell reconstitution after alpha-beta-depleted transplantation in children. Unique molecular identifiers were used to barcode this TCRbeta library. One entry per CDR3 protein, called by TCRdb with MiXCR from the PCR reads. The sample carries 400,000 to 500,000 distinct CDR3 sequences, 11% recorded once. The sample consisted of PBMCs from the stem cell graft donor, taken from the stem cell graft. The receptors here all came from a human donor who donated a stem cell graft to a child with acute myeloid leukemia.

This clonotype has a handful of counts. V gene TRBV4-3 combines with J gene TRBJ2-3; 7 nucleotides align to TRBD2. The V and J ends lost 4 bases and 4 bases, in that order; junction bases with no gene match: 8. There are 15 residues in the CDR3. CDR1 and CDR2 (germline): LGHNA, YSLEER. The CDR3 DNA is TGCGCCAGCAGCCTACCTAGCGGTTGGTCAGATACGCAGTATTTT. Amino acids: CASSLPSGWSDTQYF.

In this sample, this clonotype turned up a few times. The gene calls are TRBV20-1 and TRBJ1-2; 7 positions agree with TRBD1. Germline V gene sequence: CDR1 DFQATT, CDR2 SNEGSKA (reference sequence). The CDR3 is 14 residues long. V shed 1 base, J shed 6 bases, and the junction held 8 bases outside the gene matches. DNA of the CDR3: TGCAGTGCTAGAGGTCAGGGGGGACCGCATGGCTACACCTTC. Translated: CSARGQGGPHGYTF.

This rearrangement joins TRBV6-1 to TRBJ2-3; D is possibly TRBD2 (6 bases). This CDR3 spans 15 amino acids. Germline V gives CDR1 MNHNS, CDR2 SASEGT. Trimming removed 2 bases at V and 2 bases at J, with 11 bases between. The CDR3: CASSENGGNTDTQYF. CDR3 DNA sequence: TGTGCCAGCAGTGAAAACGGGGGTAACACAGATACGCAGTATTTT.

Concerning this clonotype itself: This clone may be a read error of a much larger clone one base away. The chain couples TRBV4-1 to TRBJ1-1; 8 bases fit TRBD1. The V segment lost 0 bases and the J segment 1 base; nucleotides outside the gene matches: 1. Germline V gene data show CDR1 as MGHRA and CDR2 as YSYEKL. CDR3 length equals 15 residues. CDR3 sequence: CASSQDDRGNTEAFF. The CDR3 bases are TGCGCCAGCAGCCAAGACGACAGGGGGAACACTGAAGCTTTCTTT.

This clonotype was observed at least ten times. The rearrangement links TRBV10-3 to TRBJ2-2; 9 bases align to TRBD2. Germline lookup yields CDR1 ENHRY and CDR2 SYGVKD. The CDR3 consists of 16 residues. J lost 1 base, V lost 7 bases, and 7 bases had no gene match. DNA for the CDR3: TGTGCCATCACCCGTGGGACTAGCCAGAACACCGGGGAGCTGTTTTTT. The encoded protein is CAITRGTSQNTGELFF.

This clonotype was observed a few times. The chain has TRBV7-8 and TRBJ2-7; 7 bases agree with TRBD2. Germline V CDR1 and CDR2: SGHVS, FQNEAQ. The CDR3 consists of 14 residues. The V and J ends lost 5 bases and 2 bases, in that order; junction bases with no gene match: 6. As DNA, the CDR3 is TGTGCCAGCAGCCGCCGGGGAGGGGCCTACGAGCAGTACTTC. Its translation is CASSRRGGAYEQYF.

This chain uses TRBV4-2 with TRBJ1-5, with D maybe TRBD1 (6 bases). The CDR3 consists of 16 residues. The germline gives CDR1 LGHNA, CDR2 YNFKEQ. The germline V and J ends were trimmed by 3 bases and 0 bases, with 12 bases remaining between them. CDR3 protein: CASSQQGHDSNQPQHF. The DNA for the CDR3 is TGTGCCAGCAGCCAGCAGGGACACGATAGCAATCAGCCCCAGCATTTT.

This clonotype appeared a few times. The CDR3 DNA is TGTGCCAGCAGTTTGTACCAGAAGCGCGGCGAGCAGTACTTC. This translates into CASSLYQKRGEQYF. The chain joins TRBV12-3 or TRBV12-4 to TRBJ2-7; D uncertain. V was shortened by 3 bases and J by 6 bases, with 15 bases between the two germline ends. The CDR3 has 14 amino acids.

The chain employs TRBV9 and TRBJ2-1, with D possibly TRBD1 on 5 matching bases. CDR3 size: 14 residues. Germline CDR1 SGDLS, CDR2 YYNGEE. The ends were cut back, 0 bases at V and 8 bases at J, with 12 bases in the middle. The DNA for the CDR3 is TGTGCCAGCAGCGTAGTCGGGCAGGGCGATGAGCAGTTCTTC. As protein: CASSVVGQGDEQFF.

The rearrangement links TRBV5-4 to TRBJ2-3; 7 bases agree with TRBD2. The trim removed 4 bases at V and 4 bases at J, leaving 15 bases unmatched. The CDR3 is 17 residues long. Looked up from germline, CDR1 is SGHNT and CDR2 is YYREEE (reference sequence). The chain's CDR3 is CASSTTASGGGSDTQYF. In nucleotides, the CDR3 is TGTGCCAGCAGCACCACTGCTAGCGGTGGGGGGTCAGATACGCAGTATTTT.

This clonotype was seen a few times. The CDR3 here is CASSVGQENSPLHF. In nucleotides, the CDR3 is TGTGCCAGCAGTGTAGGACAGGAGAATTCACCCCTCCACTTT. The chain employs TRBV2 and TRBJ1-6; 7 positions match TRBD1. Losses at the gene ends were 4 bases for V and 7 bases for J; bases not matched to a gene: 4. Germline V lookup: CDR1 SNHLY, CDR2 FYNNEI. This CDR3 contains 14 residues. The full variable domain, its missing parts supplied by reference TRBV2 and TRBJ1-6, is EPEVTQTPSHQVTQMGQEVILRCVPISNHLYFYWYRQILGQKVEFLVSFYNNEISEKSEIFDDQFSVERPDGSNFTLKIRSTKLEDSAMYFCASSVGQENSPLHFGNGTRLTVT.

The chain employs TRBV30 and TRBJ1-1, with D perhaps matching TRBD1 (5 bases). Germline V gives CDR1 GTSNPN, CDR2 SVGIG (reference sequence). This CDR3 has 13 residues. V was shortened by 4 bases and J by 5 bases, with 14 bases between the two germline ends. CDR3 loop: CAWNPGQGTEAFF. CDR3 nucleotides: TGTGCCTGGAACCCAGGGCAGGGAACTGAAGCTTTCTTT.

This rearrangement joins TRBV7-2 to TRBJ2-5; TRBD1 matches 8 bases. CDR1 SGHTA and CDR2 FQGNSA come from the germline V gene. The CDR3 loop spans 16 amino acids. J was trimmed by 0 bases and V by 2 bases; bases with no gene match: 5. The CDR3 reads CASSLLGQVYQETQYF. The CDR3 nucleotides are TGTGCCAGCAGCTTACTGGGACAGGTATACCAAGAGACCCAGTACTTC. Supplemented by reference TRBV7-2 and TRBJ2-5, the full variable domain reads GAGVSQSPSNKVTEKGKDVELRCDPISGHTALYWYRQSLGQGLEFLIYFQGNSAPDKSGLPSDRFSAERTGGSVSTLTIQRTQQEDSAVYLCASSLLGQVYQETQYFGPGTRLLVL.

This clonotype occurred many times. The rearrangement joins TRBV11-2 to TRBJ2-5; D uncertain. V lost 0 bases and J 4 bases, leaving 3 bases between the germline ends. CDR3 length: 12 amino acids. Germline V gene lookup returns CDR1 SGHAT and CDR2 FQNNGV. The CDR3 region is CASSLDLETQYF. The CDR3 DNA reads as TGTGCCAGCAGCTTAGATCTAGAGACCCAGTACTTC.

This clonotype came up a few times. V gene TRBV4-2 combines with J gene TRBJ2-3; 8 positions agree with TRBD1. J was trimmed by 0 bases and V by 3 bases; bases with no gene match: 5. Germline V gene data show CDR1 as LGHNA and CDR2 as YNFKEQ. The CDR3 spans 16 residues. CDR3 bases: TGTGCCAGCAGCCAGGTCGGACAGGGTAGCACAGATACGCAGTATTTT. Its translation is CASSQVGQGSTDTQYF.

Only a few counts were recorded for this clonotype. A junction boundary mismatches the germline segment, possibly from a read error. V is TRBV7-7 and J is TRBJ2-7; 10 nucleotides line up with TRBD1. The CDR3 has 14 amino acids. Germline V gene sequence: CDR1 SSHAT, CDR2 FNYEAQ (reference sequence). CDR3 nucleotides: TGTGCTAGCAGCTTAGGGACAGGGGCCTCCGAGCAGTACTTC. This encodes CASSLGTGASEQYF. Based on the CDR3 plus reference TRBV7-7 and TRBJ2-7, the full variable domain is GAGVSQSPRYKVTKRGQDVTLRCDPISSHATLYWYQQALGQGPEFLTYFNYEAQPDKSGLPSDRFSAERPEGSISTLTIQRTEQRDSAMYRCASSLGTGASEQYFGPGTRLTVT.

This clonotype was detected a few times. The gene calls are TRBV20-1 and TRBJ1-1, with unresolved D. The CDR3 runs to 12 residues. V was pared by 4 bases and J by 1 base, with 7 bases between. Germline V CDR1 and CDR2: DFQATT, SNEGSKA (reference sequence). This chain's CDR3 is CSATDQNTEAFF. CDR3 DNA: TGCAGTGCTACCGACCAGAACACTGAAGCTTTCTTT.

This clonotype was counted between two and nine times. This rearrangement joins TRBV15 to TRBJ1-1, with D possibly TRBD1 on 5 matching bases. The CDR3 extends over 16 amino acids. CDR1 and CDR2 (germline): LNHNV, YYDKDF (reference sequence). The V and J ends lost 1 base and 3 bases respectively, with 15 bases between them. This CDR3 is CATSRVKGIADTEAFF. The CDR3 DNA reads TGTGCCACCAGCAGAGTGAAGGGGATAGCGGACACTGAAGCTTTCTTT.

V gene TRBV6-1 combines with J gene TRBJ2-3, with D perhaps TRBD2 (5 bases). Trimming took 8 bases from V and 0 from J, leaving 18 bases between them. Germline CDR1 and CDR2: MNHNS and SASEGT. CDR3 size: 16 residues. CDR3 nucleotides: TGTGCCAGCTCCCCGGGTTGGAGGACTAGCACAGATACGCAGTATTTT. Translation gives CASSPGWRTSTDTQYF.

This clonotype was counted only a few times. CDR3 bases: TGTGCCAGCAGCCTGATTCAGACGAACACTGAAGCTTTCTTT. Translated: CASSLIQTNTEAFF. This chain connects TRBV5-5 to TRBJ1-1; D uncertain. V was cut by 4 bases and J by 1 base, with 11 bases left in between. Germline-derived CDR1 and CDR2 are SGHKS and YYEKEE (reference sequence). The CDR3 length is 14 residues.

The chain's CDR3 is CASSAGRTGGNGELFF. CDR3 bases: TGCGCCAGCAGCGCGGGCAGGACAGGGGGCAACGGGGAGCTGTTTTTT. The genes are TRBV5-1 and TRBJ2-2; 11 positions agree with TRBD1. J lost 7 bases, V lost 4 bases, and 9 bases had no gene match. CDR1 and CDR2 (germline): SGHRS, YFSETQ. The CDR3 sequence is 16 residues long.

This chain uses TRBV6-1 with TRBJ2-3; the match to TRBD1 covers 9 bases. The ends lost 8 bases at V and 5 bases at J; junction bases unmatched: 8. Per the germline V gene, CDR1 is MNHNS and CDR2 is SASEGT. The CDR3 has 14 amino acids. The CDR3, as DNA: TGTGCCAGCCTAGAGGGACAGGGCGGAGATACGCAGTATTTT. Translated, it gives CASLEGQGGDTQYF.